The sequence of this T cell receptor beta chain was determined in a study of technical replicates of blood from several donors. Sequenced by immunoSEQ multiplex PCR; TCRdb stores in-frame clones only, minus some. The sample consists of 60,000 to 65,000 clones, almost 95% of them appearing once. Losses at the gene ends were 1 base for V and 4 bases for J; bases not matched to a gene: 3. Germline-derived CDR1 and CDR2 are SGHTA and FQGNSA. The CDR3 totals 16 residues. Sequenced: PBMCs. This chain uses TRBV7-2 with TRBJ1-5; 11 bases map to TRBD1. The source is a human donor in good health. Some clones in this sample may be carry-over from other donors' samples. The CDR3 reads CASSLGGTGGNQPQHF. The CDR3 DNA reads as TGTGCCAGCAGCTTAGGGGGGACAGGGGGAAATCAGCCCCAGCATTTT.